This TCR beta chain was recorded in a study of HIV-infected patients and healthy controls. TCRdb re-called the 5' RACE reads with MiXCR, one entry per CDR3 protein. The table includes roughly 70,000 distinct CDR3 sequences, 16% detected once. This clonotype was recorded many times. The CDR3 consists of 15 residues. The V end was cut by 4 bases, the J end by 0 bases, with 9 bases between. Germline V gives CDR1 SGHTA, CDR2 FQGNSA. This clonotype originated in a human donor in good health. V and J are TRBV7-2 and TRBJ1-4; D is undetermined. The source material was CD4+ T cells from blood. CDR3 protein: CASSSYYATNEKLFF. The CDR3 region has the DNA TGTGCCAGCAGCTCCTATTATGCAACTAATGAAAAACTGTTTTTT.